This T cell receptor (beta chain) was captured by sequencing in a study of T-cell memory formation after mild COVID-19. Study overall: Most TCR clusters belonged to a single donor.

5'RACE primed from the constant segment yielded TCR alpha and TCR beta cDNA libraries bearing sample barcodes and UMIs. TCRdb reanalysed the 5' RACE reads using MiXCR and keeps one entry per CDR3 protein. The sample lists some 270,000 distinct CDR3 sequences; 15% were seen once. The V and J ends lost 6 bases and 8 bases respectively, with 10 bases between them. This CDR3 comprises 11 residues. This clonotype has more than one count but fewer than ten. The antigen is not known. Study-level results: Some SARS-CoV-2-responding clones were already detected in memory before infection. Researchers report contracting CD4+ clones mostly in CM and EM, with CD8+ clones in EMRA.

The specimen sequenced was PBMCs or a T cell subset sorted from them (not recorded which). This TCR was sampled from an adult woman who had mild COVID-19 (a few samples of this study predate the infection). Cell type and time point are not known. J is TRBJ1-2 and V is TRBV12-3 or TRBV12-4; TRBD1 might be the D (6 bases). In nucleotides, the CDR3 is TGTGCCAGCAGAGTAACAGGGGGCTACACCTTC. Protein: CASRVTGGYTF.